One sample yielded the 20 T cell receptor beta chains listed below, sequenced in a study of T cells after yellow fever vaccination. TCRdb used MiXCR to reprocess the 5' RACE reads, holding one entry per CDR3 protein. The repertoire includes a few hundred thousand distinct CDR3 sequences, around 10% of them detected once, and 3% to 3.5% sits in the top ten. The source was CD4+ T cells sorted from PBMCs, collected 5 days after the yellow fever booster vaccination. The receptors originated from a man aged 18 to 30 who received the YFV17D yellow fever vaccine.

This clonotype was found a few times. V gene TRBV5-1 combines with J gene TRBJ2-7; 11 nucleotides align to TRBD2. The CDR3 is made up of 16 amino acids. J gave up 5 bases and V 0 bases, and 7 bases lay outside the gene matches. The germline CDR1 and CDR2 sequences are SGHRS and YFSETQ. The CDR3 DNA reads TGCGCCAGCAGCTTGGCGGCTAGCGGGGGGTACGACGAGCAGTACTTC. It encodes CASSLAASGGYDEQYF.

The chain employs TRBV4-2 and TRBJ2-1, with 7 bases matching TRBD1. The junction had 6 bases not matched to a gene; V was cut back by 3 bases and J by 1 base. The CDR3 is 16 residues long. Germline V gives CDR1 LGHNA, CDR2 YNFKEQ. The CDR3 DNA sequence: TGTGCCAGCAGCCAGGGAACAGGGGCGTCCTACAATGAGCAGTTCTTC. Its translation: CASSQGTGASYNEQFF.

Ten or more counts support this clonotype. This chain connects TRBV10-3 to TRBJ2-2; 9 bases align to TRBD2. Germline V gene lookup returns CDR1 ENHRY and CDR2 SYGVKD. J lost 3 bases, V lost 10 bases, and 6 bases had no gene match. The CDR3 length is 14 residues. CDR3 sequence (DNA): TGTGCCACCCGGAGCGGGGGGTACACCGGGGAGCTGTTTTTT. Its protein is CATRSGGYTGELFF.

There are a few counts of this clonotype. The rearrangement links TRBV7-2 to TRBJ1-5, with TRBD1 as a possible D gene (5 bases). Trimming removed 5 bases at V and 7 bases at J, with 18 bases between. Germline-derived CDR1 and CDR2 are SGHTA and FQGNSA. The CDR3 runs to 15 residues. The CDR3 DNA reads as TGTGCCAGCAGCCCCGCCGCAGGGAACGGCCAGCCCCAGCATTTT. This translates into CASSPAAGNGQPQHF.

This clonotype was seen a handful of times. The chain couples TRBV5-1 to TRBJ2-5; D is undetermined. V lost 5 bases and J lost 0, with 5 bases in between. The CDR3 runs 12 residues. Germline V CDR1 and CDR2: SGHRS, YFSETQ. CDR3 protein: CASSEDQETQYF. The CDR3 DNA reads TGCGCCAGCAGTGAGGACCAAGAGACCCAGTACTTC. The full variable domain, its missing parts supplied by reference TRBV5-1 and TRBJ2-5, is KAGVTQTPRYLIKTRGQQVTLSCSPISGHRSVSWYQQTPGQGLQFLFEYFSETQRNKGNFPGRFSGRQFSNSRSEMNVSTLELGDSALYLCASSEDQETQYFGPGTRLLVL.

The chain is built from TRBV6-1 and TRBJ1-2; the D is unclear. The germline CDR1 and CDR2 sequences are MNHNS and SASEGT. V was clipped by 0 bases and J by 6 bases, with 17 bases between them. CDR3 size: 16 residues. CDR3 sequence: CASSEAVYLGRNGYTF. The CDR3, as DNA: TGTGCCAGCAGTGAAGCAGTCTATCTAGGAAGAAATGGCTACACCTTC.

This clonotype was found many times. This chain connects TRBV4-3 to TRBJ2-1, with TRBD2 identical over 10 bases. J gave up 9 bases and V 2 bases, and 7 bases lay outside the gene matches. The CDR3 is made up of 15 amino acids. Germline lookup yields CDR1 LGHNA and CDR2 YSLEER. The CDR3 DNA reads as TGCGCCAGCAGCCAAAACTGGGCTAGCGGGGGTGAGCAGTTCTTC. This gives the protein CASSQNWASGGEQFF.

Concerning this clonotype itself: Germline and junction disagree at one end, which may indicate a read error. This chain joins TRBV6-2 or TRBV6-3 and TRBJ2-7, with D perhaps assigned TRBD1 or TRBD2 (5 bases each). Germline CDR1 is MNHEY and CDR2 is SVGEGT. There are 14 residues in the CDR3. The CDR3 region has the DNA TGTGCCACCAGTTTCGGGGCCCTAGCCTACGAGCAGTACTTC. This encodes CATSFGALAYEQYF.

V gene TRBV5-1 combines with J gene TRBJ2-3, with 9 bases aligning to TRBD2. CDR1 and CDR2 (germline): SGHRS, YFSETQ. V shed 0 bases and J 7 bases; nucleotides not matched to a gene: 12. The CDR3 length is 17 residues. The CDR3 region is CASSLAVVAGALNTQYF. CDR3 nucleotides: TGCGCCAGCAGCTTGGCAGTCGTAGCGGGGGCCTTGAATACGCAGTATTTT.

This clonotype was seen more than once but under ten times. The chain employs TRBV11-2 and TRBJ1-5; no reliable D call. V was shortened by 2 bases and J by 2 bases, with 13 bases between the two germline ends. The CDR3 has 16 residues. CDR1 is SGHAT, CDR2 FQNNGV, per germline. The CDR3 here is CASSLRQGQGNQPQHF. Here the CDR3 DNA reads TGTGCCAGCAGCTTAAGGCAAGGTCAGGGCAATCAGCCCCAGCATTTT.

In its sample, this clonotype was seen many times. V is TRBV10-3 and J is TRBJ1-5, with TRBD1 as a possible D gene (6 bases). Looked up from germline, CDR1 is ENHRY and CDR2 is SYGVKD. The V end lost 7 bases, the J end lost 5 bases, and 18 bases lay between the germline ends. This CDR3 has 15 amino acids. CDR3 protein: CAIIADRQHYQPQHF. The DNA of the CDR3 is TGTGCCATCATAGCAGACAGGCAGCATTATCAGCCCCAGCATTTT.

This clonotype was detected many times. J is TRBJ1-1 and V is TRBV5-6, with D perhaps matching TRBD1 (5 bases). The CDR3 extends over 14 amino acids. Trimming removed 3 bases from V and 3 bases from J, with 12 bases in between. CDR1 is SGHDT and CDR2 is YYEEEE in the germline V gene. The CDR3 DNA sequence: TGTGCCAGCAGCTATGGGGGGGTATACACTGAAGCTTTCTTT. Translated, it gives CASSYGGVYTEAFF.

The chain employs TRBV5-8 and TRBJ2-5; possibly TRBD2 for D (6 bases). Trimming cost V 4 bases and J 2 bases, with 15 bases left between them. Germline CDR1 is SGHTS and CDR2 is YDEGEE. The CDR3 is made up of 15 amino acids. The CDR3 DNA follows: TGTGCCAGCAGCCTGCGGGGAAGGGGACAAGAGACCCAGTACTTC. As protein: CASSLRGRGQETQYF.

There are a few counts of this clonotype. This chain joins TRBV12-3 or TRBV12-4 and TRBJ2-5, with D possibly being TRBD1 (5 bases). The CDR3 has 15 residues. Trimming stripped 2 bases from V and 5 bases from J, with 15 bases between. Here the CDR3 DNA reads TGTGCCAGCAGTTTATGGACATCGGGTGGCGAGACCCAGTACTTC. Translation gives CASSLWTSGGETQYF.

This clonotype was observed a few times. The chain employs TRBV29-1 and TRBJ1-2; D uncertain. CDR1 is SQVTM and CDR2 is ANQGSEA in the germline V gene. Trimming took off 1 base at V and 13 bases at J, with 13 bases between the two ends. The CDR3 consists of 11 residues. The CDR3 sequence: CSVEVRVNLTF. The CDR3 DNA follows: TGCAGCGTTGAAGTTAGGGTAAATCTCACCTTC.

The chain combines TRBV30 with TRBJ2-1; D not resolved. CDR3 length: 14 residues. Trimming stripped 2 bases from V and 5 bases from J, with 13 bases between. Per germline, CDR1 GTSNPN and CDR2 SVGIG (reference sequence). DNA of the CDR3: TGTGCCTGGAGTCCGCCGACCAGGAACAATGAGCAGTTCTTC. Its translation: CAWSPPTRNNEQFF. The whole variable domain, filled in from reference TRBV30 and TRBJ2-1, reads SQTIHQWPATLVQPVGSPLSLECTVEGTSNPNLYWYRQAAGRGLQLLFYSVGIGQISSEVPQNLSASRPQDRQFILSSKKLLLSDSGFYLCAWSPPTRNNEQFFGPGTRLTVL.

The genes are TRBV4-2 and TRBJ2-3, with TRBD2 matching 8 bases. This CDR3 region has 16 residues. Germline V lookup: CDR1 LGHNA, CDR2 YNFKEQ. The ends lost 10 bases at V and 3 bases at J; junction bases unmatched: 15. CDR3 bases: TGTGCCACCTCGAGGTCCGGGGGGGAGACTACAGATACGCAGTATTTT. Its translation: CATSRSGGETTDTQYF.

V gene TRBV20-1 combines with J gene TRBJ2-1; 11 positions agree with TRBD2. Germline V gives CDR1 DFQATT, CDR2 SNEGSKA (reference sequence). The CDR3 consists of 18 residues. With V trimmed by 3 bases and J by 0 bases, 10 bases remained unmatched. CDR3 sequence: CSASVASGGPSSYNEQFF. For the CDR3, the DNA is TGCAGTGCTAGTGTCGCTAGCGGGGGGCCAAGCTCCTACAATGAGCAGTTCTTC.

This clonotype was seen only a few times. The chain is built from TRBV18 and TRBJ1-1, with D tentatively TRBD1 (6 bases). The CDR3 sequence is 14 residues long. Germline CDR1 and CDR2: KGHSH and LQKENI. With 8 bases removed from V and 2 bases from J, the gap between germline ends came to 15 bases. CDR3 in amino acids: CASATRDINTEAFF. The CDR3 nucleotides read TGTGCCAGCGCAACACGGGACATCAACACTGAAGCTTTCTTT.

The chain employs TRBV20-1 and TRBJ2-3; 8 bases agree with TRBD2. Germline V gene sequence: CDR1 DFQATT, CDR2 SNEGSKA (reference sequence). The CDR3 totals 13 residues. The CDR3 DNA reads TGCAGCCTCCTGGCTAGCGGGTTAGATACGCAGTATTTT. It codes for CSLLASGLDTQYF.